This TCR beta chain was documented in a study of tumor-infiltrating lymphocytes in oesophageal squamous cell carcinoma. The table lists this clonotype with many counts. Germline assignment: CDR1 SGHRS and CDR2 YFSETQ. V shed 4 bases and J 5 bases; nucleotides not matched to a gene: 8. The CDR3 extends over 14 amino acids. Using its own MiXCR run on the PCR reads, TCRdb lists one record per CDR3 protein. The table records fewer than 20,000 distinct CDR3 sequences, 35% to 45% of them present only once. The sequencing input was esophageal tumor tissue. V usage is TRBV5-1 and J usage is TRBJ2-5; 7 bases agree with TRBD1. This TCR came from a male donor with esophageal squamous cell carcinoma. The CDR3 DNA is TGCGCCAGCAGCCCCGGACAGGTTCGGGAGACCCAGTACTTC. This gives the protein CASSPGQVRETQYF.